The 14 T cell receptor beta chains given below trace back to one sample, sequenced in a study of cytomegalovirus exposure and HLA in healthy donors. TCRdb's copy holds only in-frame clones and misses some; the assay was immunoSEQ multiplex PCR. The sample includes approximately 70,000 clones, about 93% of them seen just once. The specimen sequenced was PBMCs. The receptors come from a woman between 18 and 30 years old in good health and CMV-seropositive.

The V gene is TRBV19, the J gene TRBJ2-1; 7 nucleotides align to TRBD1. V trimming: 3 bases; J trimming: 2 bases; junction bases outside the gene matches: 7. The CDR3 spans 16 residues. Germline V gene lookup returns CDR1 LNHDA and CDR2 SQIVND (reference sequence). CDR3: CASSIDWTGPYNEQFF. CDR3 DNA: TGTGCCAGTAGTATCGATTGGACAGGACCCTACAATGAGCAGTTCTTC.

The chain employs TRBV28 and TRBJ2-6, with 11 bases identical to TRBD1. Germline assignment: CDR1 MDHEN and CDR2 SYDVKM. This CDR3 has 18 residues. With 3 bases clipped from V and 3 bases from J, the junction kept 7 bases outside the gene matches. The CDR3 loop is CASSFAGTGGRGANVLTF. CDR3 coding DNA: TGTGCCAGCAGTTTCGCCGGGACAGGGGGACGTGGGGCCAACGTCCTGACTTTC.

The chain couples TRBV7-9 to TRBJ2-1; D gene uncertain. The CDR3 has 16 residues. From germline, CDR1 is SEHNR and CDR2 FQNEAQ (reference sequence). The germline V and J ends were trimmed by 2 bases and 4 bases, with 15 bases remaining between them. The CDR3 nucleotides are TGTGCCAGCAGCTTATATCATGGCGGAACTTACAATGAGCAGTTCTTC. It is translated as CASSLYHGGTYNEQFF.

This clone was counted between two and nine times. The chain uses TRBV29-1 and TRBJ2-3; no reliable D call. Trimming pared 4 bases from V and 1 base from J, leaving 18 bases between. The CDR3 runs 16 residues. CDR1 SQVTM and CDR2 ANQGSEA come from the germline V gene. The CDR3 DNA reads TGCAGCGTTGTGAGGCTAAATCCCGCTGGCACAGATACGCAGTATTTT. This gives the protein CSVVRLNPAGTDTQYF.

The chain joins TRBV15 to TRBJ2-7; 10 bases fit TRBD1. The trim removed 0 bases at V and 2 bases at J, leaving 10 bases unmatched. The CDR3 length is 18 residues. Germline V gives CDR1 LNHNV, CDR2 YYDKDF (reference sequence). The CDR3 reads CATSREPFGTGVTYEQYF. For the CDR3, the DNA is TGTGCCACCAGCAGAGAACCGTTCGGGACAGGGGTCACCTACGAGCAGTACTTC.

V is TRBV4-1 and J is TRBJ1-2, with D possibly matching TRBD1 (6 bases). The CDR3 length is 19 residues. Per germline, CDR1 MGHRA and CDR2 YSYEKL. V lost 1 base and J 0 bases, leaving 21 bases between the germline ends. CDR3 nucleotides: TGCGCCAGCAGCCAAGCTCTCGGCAGGGCAGGGGACCCTAACTATGGCTACACCTTC. Translating gives CASSQALGRAGDPNYGYTF.

The rearrangement uses TRBV4-3 and TRBJ2-7; TRBD2 agrees at 8 bases. Per the germline V gene, CDR1 is LGHNA and CDR2 is YSLEER. The CDR3 totals 17 residues. Trimming at V came to 0 bases and at J to 7 bases, leaving 14 bases not matched to a gene. Written as DNA, the CDR3 is TGCGCCAGCAGCCAAGATAGCTCCGGCGGGAGGCTAAAGGAGCAGTACTTC. This translates into CASSQDSSGGRLKEQYF.

This sequence joins TRBV28 and TRBJ1-2, with D possibly being TRBD1 (6 bases). CDR3 length: 14 residues. Trimming removed 4 bases from V and 8 bases from J, with 17 bases in between. Germline CDR1 is MDHEN and CDR2 is SYDVKM. CDR3 loop: CASSSDRSWGGYTF. As DNA, the CDR3 is TGTGCCAGCAGTTCTGACAGGTCCTGGGGGGGCTACACCTTC.

The V call is TRBV6-1, the J call TRBJ1-6, with D unclear. Trimming took off 6 bases at V and 9 bases at J, with 12 bases between the two ends. CDR1 is MNHNS and CDR2 is SASEGT in the germline V gene. The CDR3 extends over 13 amino acids. The CDR3 DNA reads as TGTGCCAGCAGGCAGGTGGTTACTTCACCCCTCCACTTT. This encodes CASRQVVTSPLHF.

The chain links TRBV5-1 to TRBJ2-7; perhaps TRBD2 as D (7 bases). Trimming stripped 3 bases from V and 3 bases from J, with 16 bases between. CDR1 and CDR2 from the germline V gene are SGHRS and YFSETQ. The CDR3 contains 15 residues. The CDR3 here is CASSSIRGGGYEQYF. CDR3 sequence (DNA): TGCGCCAGCAGCTCGATTAGGGGGGGCGGCTACGAGCAGTACTTC.

This clone occurred once. The rearrangement uses TRBV18 and TRBJ2-3; D ambiguous. V lost 0 bases to trimming and J lost 0 bases, with 4 bases between them. Per germline, CDR1 KGHSH and CDR2 LQKENI. The CDR3 covers 14 residues. The CDR3 sequence is CASSPPTSTDTQYF. CDR3 bases: TGTGCCAGCTCACCACCAACTAGCACAGATACGCAGTATTTT.

V gene TRBV19 combines with J gene TRBJ2-3; D is perhaps TRBD2 (5 bases). Trimming removed 8 bases at V and 5 bases at J, with 14 bases between. The CDR3 is 13 amino acids. Germline CDR1 LNHDA, CDR2 SQIVND (reference sequence). The CDR3 region is CASSGLAEDTQYF. The CDR3 region has the DNA TGTGCCAGTTCCGGACTGGCTGAAGATACGCAGTATTTT.

The chain has TRBV19 and TRBJ2-7; TRBD2 is a possible D gene (6 bases). This CDR3 contains 15 residues. The V gene's germline CDR1 is LNHDA and CDR2 SQIVND (reference sequence). Trimming cost V 3 bases and J 0 bases, with 12 bases left between them. The CDR3 loop is CASSMGGFSSYEQYF. CDR3 sequence (DNA): TGTGCCAGTAGTATGGGAGGTTTTAGCTCCTACGAGCAGTACTTC.

The chain carries TRBV5-6 and TRBJ1-1; 7 bases line up with TRBD1. V trimming: 5 bases; J trimming: 1 base; junction bases outside the gene matches: 5. CDR1 and CDR2 from the germline V gene are SGHDT and YYEEEE. This CDR3 is built from 14 residues. The CDR3 DNA reads as TGTGCCAGCAGTCCGACAGGGAGGAACACTGAAGCTTTCTTT. This gives the protein CASSPTGRNTEAFF.